This T cell receptor (beta chain) was sequenced during a study of T cell repertoires in cytomegalovirus infection. Study summary: In public TCR beta signatures, there were indications of both CMV infection and matching HLA type. Findings and caveats of the study: The response measured ex vivo was dominated by TCR beta clonotypes (HLA-C-restricted and CMV-specific). Accumulated public TCR beta family frequency recognized individuals carrying CMV together with the relevant HLA.

The CDR3 is made up of 13 amino acids. Germline CDR1 and CDR2: DFQATT and SNEGSKA (reference sequence). This clonotype was detected only a few times. Its antigen remains unknown. TCRdb ran MiXCR on the reads and lists one entry per CDR3 protein. The data hold around 260,000 distinct CDR3 sequences, with around 25% observed a single time. This rearrangement joins TRBV20-1 to TRBJ2-3, with 11 nucleotides matching TRBD2. The clonotype was recovered from a human donor in good health (CMV status not recorded). Some clones in this sample may be carry-over from other donors' samples. The sample taken for sequencing was PBMCs. The chain's CDR3 is CGTLAGGMWTQYF. The CDR3 region has the DNA TGCGGAACCTTAGCGGGGGGGATGTGGACGCAGTATTTT.